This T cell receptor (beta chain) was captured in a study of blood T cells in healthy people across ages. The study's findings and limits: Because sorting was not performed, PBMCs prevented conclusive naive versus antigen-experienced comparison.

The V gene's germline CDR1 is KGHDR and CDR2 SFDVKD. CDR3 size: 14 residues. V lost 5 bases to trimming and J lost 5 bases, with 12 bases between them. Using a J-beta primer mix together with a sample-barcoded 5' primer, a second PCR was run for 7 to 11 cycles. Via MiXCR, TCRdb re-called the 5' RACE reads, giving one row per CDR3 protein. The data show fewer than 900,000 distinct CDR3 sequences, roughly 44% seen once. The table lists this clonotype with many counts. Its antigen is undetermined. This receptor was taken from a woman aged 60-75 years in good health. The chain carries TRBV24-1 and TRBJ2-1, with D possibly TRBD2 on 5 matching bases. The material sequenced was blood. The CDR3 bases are TGTGCCACCAGTGCAAGCGGATCCAACAATGAGCAGTTCTTC. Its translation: CATSASGSNNEQFF.